Listed below are T cell receptor beta chains from one sample, sequenced in a study of OX40 agonist ivuxolimab in advanced cancers. Clones were read by immunoSEQ multiplex PCR, and TCRdb kept only the in-frame ones, dropping some. The sample holds 65,000 to 90,000 clones, 82% seen once. The sample here was CD4+ or CD8+ T cells sorted from blood, taken in a trial of the OX40 agonist ivuxolimab. These receptors all stem from an adult with an advanced solid tumor such as melanoma, head and neck, liver or kidney cancer. CDR3s include the opening cysteine and the closing phenylalanine or tryptophan. The D gene is left open where the match is weak. Size is stated for part of the rows, as once, few or many counts, or as a class when the clone is expanded.

NA	TRBJ2-3	NA	TRBV19	TGTGCCACCGCAAGAGCCATAGGAGATACGCAGTATTTT	CATARAIGDTQYF
few	TRBJ2-3	TRBD2	TRBV10-3	TGTGCCATCAGTGGACTAGCGGGGGGGGATACGCAGTATTTT	CAISGLAGGDTQYF
NA	TRBJ1-3	NA	TRBV7-2	TGTGCCAGCAGCTCGCAGGGGAGCGCTGGAAACACCATATATTTT	CASSSQGSAGNTIYF
NA	TRBJ2-4	NA	TRBV9	TGTGCCAGCAGCGTAGGGGAAGGGTGGAAAATTCAGTACTTC	CASSVGEGWKIQYF
NA	TRBJ1-2	NA	TRBV28	TGTGCCAGCAGTTGGCAAGGGGACGGCTACACCTTC	CASSWQGDGYTF
NA	TRBJ2-7	TRBD2	TRBV5-1	TGCGCCAGCAGCCCTAGGGCACTAGCGGGAGACGAGCAGTACTTC	CASSPRALAGDEQYF
NA	TRBJ1-1	TRBD1	TRBV6-5	TGTGCCAGCAGTTACCGTTGGACAGGGTCGGCTTTCTTT	CASSYRWTGSAFF
NA	TRBJ2-5	TRBD1	TRBV5-1	TGCGCCAGCCGACAGGGCTCGTTAGAGACCCAGTACTTC	CASRQGSLETQYF
NA	TRBJ2-3	NA	TRBV27	TGTGCCAGCAGTTTCTTCCTCGGAGATACGCAGTATTTT	CASSFFLGDTQYF
few	TRBJ2-7	TRBD1	TRBV5-1	TGCGCCAGCACCCGGGACAGTTCCTCCTACGAGCAGTACTTC	CASTRDSSSYEQYF
NA	TRBJ1-2	NA	TRBV2	TGTGCCAGCAGTGAACCCGGTTATGGCTACACCTTC	CASSEPGYGYTF
NA	TRBJ1-1	NA	TRBV28	TGTGCCAGCGGGATCACCGCCTCGGGCACTGAAGCTTTCTTT	CASGITASGTEAFF
NA	TRBJ2-3	TRBD2	TRBV5-1	TGCGCCAGCAGCCCCGCGGGGGTTTCAGATACGCAGTATTTT	CASSPAGVSDTQYF
NA	TRBJ1-4	TRBD1	TRBV5-4	TGTGCCAGCAGCCCGGGACAGTCTAATGAAAAACTGTTTTTT	CASSPGQSNEKLFF
few	TRBJ2-5	TRBD2	TRBV7-7	TGTGCCAGCAGCCCCCTCCCTCGGGGGGACGAGACCCAGTACTTC	CASSPLPRGDETQYF
NA	TRBJ1-1	NA	TRBV28	TGTGCCAGTTCCGAGGGGGGCTGGCGGAGAGAAGCTTTCTTT	CASSEGGWRREAFF
NA	TRBJ2-7	NA	TRBV27	TGTGCCAGCAGTGCCCCGGATGTCTACGAGCAGTACTTC	CASSAPDVYEQYF
NA	TRBJ1-4	NA	TRBV15	TGTGCCACCAGCATTGGAGGGGGAGTTGAAAAACTGTTTTTT	CATSIGGGVEKLFF
NA	TRBJ2-5	TRBD2	TRBV5-1	TGCGCCAGCAGCTTGCCTAGCGGGAAGGAGGAGACCCAGTACTTC	CASSLPSGKEETQYF
NA	TRBJ1-1	NA	TRBV5-1	TGCGCCAGCAGCCAGAGCCTGACGAACACTGAAGCTTTCTTT	CASSQSLTNTEAFF
NA	TRBJ1-1	NA	TRBV27	TGTGCCAGCAGTTTACCCGGACAGAACACTGAAGCTTTCTTT	CASSLPGQNTEAFF
NA	TRBJ1-3	NA	TRBV6-1	TGTGCCAGCAGTGAAGTCAAGGTGGGCTCTGGAAACACCATATATTTT	CASSEVKVGSGNTIYF
NA	TRBJ1-5	NA	TRBV28	TGTGCCAGCAGTCCCGGGGGGGGGAAGGAGCCCCAGCATTTT	CASSPGGGKEPQHF
NA	TRBJ2-7	TRBD2	TRBV5-1	TGCGCCAGCAGCTTAGAAGCGGGAGGGTACTACGAGCAGTACTTC	CASSLEAGGYYEQYF
NA	TRBJ1-2	NA	TRBV4-1	TGCGCCAGCAGCCAATGGGGAGGGGCGGCACTGGCGCGCTACACCTTC	CASSQWGGAALARYTF
once	TRBJ2-1	NA	TRBV27	TGTGCCAGCAGTTTAAGGGGCGGGAATGAGCAGTTCTTC	CASSLRGGNEQFF
once	TRBJ1-2	NA	TRBV6-5	TGTGCCAGCACGCAACCGGGAACCTATGGCTACACCTTC	CASTQPGTYGYTF
NA	TRBJ2-1	TRBD2	TRBV28	TGTGCCAGCAGTTCAGGACTAGGCAATGAGCAGTTCTTC	CASSSGLGNEQFF
NA	TRBJ1-3	NA	TRBV6-5	TGTGCCAGCAGTTACTCTGGCCAGCTTCCTGGAAACACCATATATTTT	CASSYSGQLPGNTIYF
NA	TRBJ2-3	NA	TRBV7-7	TGTGCTAGCAGCTTAGGGGACTCTAGCACAGATACGCAGTATTTT	CASSLGDSSTDTQYF
NA	TRBJ2-1	NA	TRBV6-5	TGTGCCAGCAGAAACACAGGGTCGCATGAGCAGTTCTTC	CASRNTGSHEQFF
NA	TRBJ2-7	TRBD2	TRBV5-8	TGTGCCAGCAGCTCAAACGGACTAGCGGGCACCTACGAGCAGTACTTC	CASSSNGLAGTYEQYF
NA	TRBJ1-2	NA	TRBV5-1	TGCGCCAGCAGCCCGAGTGGTGGGTGGGAATATGGCTACACCTTC	CASSPSGGWEYGYTF
NA	TRBJ2-3	NA	TRBV10-3	TGTGCCATCAGTGAGTCCACAGATACGCAGTATTTT	CAISESTDTQYF
NA	TRBJ2-7	TRBD1	TRBV7-8	TGTGCCAGCAGCTTAGTAGCAGGGGGCTCCTACGAGCAGTACTTC	CASSLVAGGSYEQYF
NA	TRBJ2-7	NA	TRBV21-1	TGTGCCAGCAGCAATAGCGGGAGTAGCGCCTACGAGCAGTACTTC	CASSNSGSSAYEQYF
NA	TRBJ2-1	NA	TRBV11-2	TGTGCCAGCAGCTTAGGCAATTACAATGAGCAGTTCTTC	CASSLGNYNEQFF
few	TRBJ2-1	NA	TRBV11-3	TGTGCCAGCAGCTTAGCCCCGGGGGAGCAGTTCTTC	CASSLAPGEQFF
NA	TRBJ2-7	NA	TRBV18	TGTGCCAGCTCACCGCGGGGACGGGAAGAGCAGTACTTC	CASSPRGREEQYF
once	TRBJ2-5	NA	TRBV5-1	TGCGCCAGCAGCCCCTCTCCGGGGGTAGAGGGAGAGACCCAGTACTTC	CASSPSPGVEGETQYF
NA	TRBJ2-1	TRBD2	TRBV2	TGTGCCAGCAGTGAAAGGGGGCTAGCGGGAGTAGGTGAGCAGTTCTTC	CASSERGLAGVGEQFF
NA	TRBJ2-5	NA	TRBV29-1	TGCAGCGTTGCCTCCTCCCAAGAGACCCAGTACTTC	CSVASSQETQYF
few	TRBJ1-1	NA	TRBV7-6	TGTGCCAGCAGCCGGACAGTAGCTAACACTGAAGCTTTCTTT	CASSRTVANTEAFF
once	TRBJ2-7	TRBD1	TRBV2	TGTGCCAGCAGGGGGGACAGGGACCACTACGAGCAGTACTTC	CASRGDRDHYEQYF
NA	TRBJ2-3	TRBD2	TRBV5-6	TGTGCCAGCAGCTTGCCGGGGGGGAACACAGATACGCAGTATTTT	CASSLPGGNTDTQYF
NA	TRBJ2-1	NA	TRBV2	TGTGCCAGCAGCAGCTACAATGAGCAGTTCTTC	CASSSYNEQFF
NA	TRBJ2-5	NA	TRBV4-1	TGCGCCAGCAGCCAGAACAAGGCTGTCAGGGGTCAAGAGACCCAGTACTTC	CASSQNKAVRGQETQYF
NA	TRBJ1-5	TRBD1	TRBV19	TGTGCCAGCCGGGACAGCTTGTCTCAGCCCCAGCATTTT	CASRDSLSQPQHF
NA	TRBJ2-3	TRBD2	TRBV2	TGTGCCAGCAGTGCTCGGGGGGTCACAGATACGCAGTATTTT	CASSARGVTDTQYF
NA	TRBJ1-4	NA	TRBV6-1	TGTGCCAGCAGTTCCCCGGCACTTCGCGAAAAACTGTTTTTT	CASSSPALREKLFF
NA	TRBJ1-4	NA	TRBV2	TGTGCCAGCAGTGTTTTGGCAGAAAGTGAAAAACTGTTTTTT	CASSVLAESEKLFF
NA	TRBJ2-5	NA	TRBV18	TGTGCCAGCTCAAAACAAGAGACCCAGTACTTC	CASSKQETQYF
NA	TRBJ1-2	NA	TRBV28	TGTGCCAGCAGTCTGGGGGGGGCCGGGCCTTCCGAGGGCTACACCTTC	CASSLGGAGPSEGYTF
NA	TRBJ2-7	NA	TRBV21-1	TGTGCCAGCAGCTTCCGTACTGATTGGACAGCATCCTCCTACGAGCAGTACTTC	CASSFRTDWTASSYEQYF
NA	TRBJ2-7	NA	TRBV27	TGTGCCAGCCCCTGGGACCCCGAGCAGTACTTC	CASPWDPEQYF
NA	TRBJ2-5	NA	TRBV5-1	TGCGCCAGCAGCTTGGTTCAGGGGAGCGGAGAGACCCAGTACTTC	CASSLVQGSGETQYF
few	TRBJ2-7	TRBD1	TRBV28	TGTGCCAGCAGTTCGACAGGGGGCAAGTACGAGCAGTACTTC	CASSSTGGKYEQYF